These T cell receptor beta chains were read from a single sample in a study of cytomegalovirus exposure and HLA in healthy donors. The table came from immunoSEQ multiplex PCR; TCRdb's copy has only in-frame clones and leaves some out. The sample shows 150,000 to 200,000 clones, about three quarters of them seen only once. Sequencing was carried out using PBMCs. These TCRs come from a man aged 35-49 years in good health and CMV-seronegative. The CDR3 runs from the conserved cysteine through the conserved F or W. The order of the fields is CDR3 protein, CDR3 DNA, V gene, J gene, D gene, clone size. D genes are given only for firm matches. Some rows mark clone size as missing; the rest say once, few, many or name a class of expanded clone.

CASSPDTSSGNTIYF	TGTGCCAGCAGCCCGGACACGTCCTCTGGAAACACCATATATTTT	TRBV6-5	TRBJ1-3	NA	NA
CAWTKPPGGYGYTF	TGTGCCTGGACCAAACCTCCAGGGGGCTATGGCTACACCTTC	TRBV30	TRBJ1-2	TRBD1	NA
CASSPAGTSGISEQFF	TGTGCCAGCAGCCCCGCCGGGACTAGCGGGATCTCTGAGCAGTTCTTC	TRBV9	TRBJ2-1	TRBD2	NA
CASSESGGNQPQHF	TGCGCCAGCAGTGAGTCGGGGGGAAATCAGCCCCAGCATTTT	TRBV10-1	TRBJ1-5	NA	few
CASSQGEQTLYEQYF	TGTGCCAGCAGCCAGGGGGAACAGACCCTATACGAGCAGTACTTC	TRBV11-3	TRBJ2-7	TRBD1	NA
CASSFRTGTLPREQYF	TGCGCCAGCAGCTTCCGGACAGGGACCTTGCCACGCGAGCAGTACTTC	TRBV5-1	TRBJ2-7	TRBD1	once
CASSLQGAGGYTF	TGTGCCAGCAGCCTACAGGGGGCCGGGGGCTACACCTTC	TRBV13	TRBJ1-2	TRBD1	NA
CASTTGQREGNEQFF	TGTGCCAGCACCACAGGCCAGCGGGAGGGCAATGAGCAGTTCTTC	TRBV7-2	TRBJ2-1	TRBD2	NA
CASCGTGPNINQPQHF	TGTGCCAGTTGTGGGACAGGTCCTAATATAAATCAGCCCCAGCATTTT	TRBV19	TRBJ1-5	TRBD1	NA
CASSVGSERYNEQFF	TGTGCCAGCAGCGTAGGGTCGGAGCGCTACAATGAGCAGTTCTTC	TRBV9	TRBJ2-1	NA	NA
CASRGTSGIHLSYEQYF	TGTGCCAGCAGAGGGACTAGCGGGATCCACCTCTCCTACGAGCAGTACTTC	TRBV27	TRBJ2-7	TRBD2	NA
CASSLNSYFYEQYF	TGTGCCAGCAGCTTAAACAGCTACTTCTACGAGCAGTACTTC	TRBV7-9	TRBJ2-7	NA	few
CASSSSGVTFNEQFF	TGTGCCAGCAGCAGCTCGGGGGTTACATTTAATGAGCAGTTCTTC	TRBV9	TRBJ2-1	NA	NA
CASSPDRGTNTEAFF	TGCGCCAGCAGCCCGGACAGGGGGACGAACACTGAAGCTTTCTTT	TRBV5-1	TRBJ1-1	TRBD1	NA
CASSLGTGGEGAFF	TGTGCCAGCAGCTTAGGGACAGGGGGCGAAGGAGCTTTCTTT	TRBV11-2	TRBJ1-1	TRBD1	NA
CASVKGQGINEQYF	TGTGCTAGTGTGAAGGGACAGGGAATCAACGAGCAGTACTTC	TRBV12-5	TRBJ2-7	TRBD1	NA
CASSDLREGRETQYF	TGTGCCAGCAGTGACTTGCGGGAGGGCCGAGAGACCCAGTACTTC	TRBV6-4	TRBJ2-5	TRBD2	NA
CASLGRSNEKLFF	TGTGCCAGCTTGGGGCGGTCTAATGAAAAACTGTTTTTT	TRBV2	TRBJ1-4	NA	NA
CASSVGGVYGYTF	TGCGCCAGCAGCGTAGGGGGCGTCTATGGCTACACCTTC	TRBV10-2	TRBJ1-2	TRBD1	NA
CASSTLAGHQETQYF	TGTGCCAGCAGCACTCTAGCGGGCCACCAAGAGACCCAGTACTTC	TRBV9	TRBJ2-5	TRBD2	once
CASSLGDRVREQYF	TGCGCCAGCAGCTTGGGGGACAGGGTTCGGGAGCAGTACTTC	TRBV5-1	TRBJ2-7	TRBD1	NA
CASSRGTDTQYF	TGTGCCAGCTCCAGGGGCACAGATACGCAGTATTTT	TRBV11-2	TRBJ2-3	NA	NA
CASSTGGGYNEQYF	TGTGCCAGTAGCACCGGTGGGGGGTACAACGAGCAGTACTTC	TRBV19	TRBJ2-7	NA	NA
CASRGSRNTGELFF	TGTGCCAGCAGGGGTAGCAGGAACACCGGGGAGCTGTTTTTT	TRBV27	TRBJ2-2	NA	few
CASSPRTFPDTQYF	TGTGCCAGCTCACCAAGGACATTCCCAGATACGCAGTATTTT	TRBV18	TRBJ2-3	NA	few
CASSVRANQPQHF	TGTGCCAGCAGTGTGCGGGCGAATCAGCCCCAGCATTTT	TRBV2	TRBJ1-5	NA	NA
CASSLGSEQFF	TGCGCCAGCAGCTTGGGTAGTGAGCAGTTCTTC	TRBV5-1	TRBJ2-1	NA	NA
CASSDRVAGNNEQFF	TGTGCCAGCAGTGACAGAGTAGCGGGGAACAATGAGCAGTTCTTC	TRBV6-4	TRBJ2-1	TRBD2	NA
CATATPSGGALYNEQFF	TGTGCCACCGCAACTCCTAGCGGGGGGGCCCTCTACAATGAGCAGTTCTTC	TRBV2	TRBJ2-1	TRBD2	NA
CASSQAGQSREQYF	TGCGCCAGCAGCCAAGCGGGACAGTCTCGCGAGCAGTACTTC	TRBV4-1	TRBJ2-7	TRBD1	NA
CASSWNNREIDEQYF	TGCGCCAGCAGCTGGAATAACAGGGAAATAGACGAGCAGTACTTC	TRBV5-1	TRBJ2-7	NA	NA
CASSFGTGVGYGYTF	TGTGCCAGCAGCTTCGGGACAGGGGTAGGCTATGGCTACACCTTC	TRBV5-5	TRBJ1-2	TRBD1	NA
CASRLAGGNVHEQYF	TGTGCCAGCAGGCTAGCGGGAGGAAACGTCCACGAGCAGTACTTC	TRBV14	TRBJ2-7	TRBD2	NA
CASSSDSINEKLFF	TGTGCCAGCTCATCCGACAGCATTAATGAAAAACTGTTTTTT	TRBV18	TRBJ1-4	NA	NA
CASSLDPFQGNTEAFF	TGTGCCAGCAGCTTAGATCCTTTCCAGGGGAACACTGAAGCTTTCTTT	TRBV11-3	TRBJ1-1	NA	NA
CASSRGTSGGAYEQYF	TGTGCCAGTAGTAGAGGGACTAGCGGGGGAGCCTACGAGCAGTACTTC	TRBV19	TRBJ2-7	TRBD2	NA
CASSPLAGGRGGELFF	TGTGCCAGCAGCCCTCTAGCGGGGGGGCGAGGCGGGGAGCTGTTTTTT	TRBV5-4	TRBJ2-2	TRBD2	NA
CASRVREEVGEQFF	TGTGCCAGCAGGGTGCGGGAGGAGGTGGGTGAGCAGTTCTTC	TRBV2	TRBJ2-1	TRBD2	few
CATSSIGAGEKLFF	TGTGCCACCAGCAGCATAGGGGCGGGGGAAAAACTGTTTTTT	TRBV15	TRBJ1-4	NA	NA
CASSLRPRQGFTGELFF	TGTGCCAGCAGTTTACGCCCTCGACAGGGTTTCACCGGGGAGCTGTTTTTT	TRBV27	TRBJ2-2	TRBD1	NA
CAARQGWIDGYTF	TGTGCCGCGCGACAGGGGTGGATCGATGGCTACACCTTC	TRBV6-5	TRBJ1-2	TRBD1	NA
CASSYSRQITYNEQFF	TGTGCCAGCAGTTACTCGAGGCAGATAACCTACAATGAGCAGTTCTTC	TRBV6-5	TRBJ2-1	NA	NA
CASRSSQLQETQYF	TGTGCCAGCAGAAGTAGCCAGCTCCAAGAGACCCAGTACTTC	TRBV6-6	TRBJ2-5	NA	few
CASSPRTGLSGANVLTF	TGCGCCAGCAGCCCCCGTACAGGCCTATCTGGGGCCAACGTCCTGACTTTC	TRBV4-1	TRBJ2-6	NA	few
CASSPHGQGTDTQYF	TGCGCCAGCAGCCCCCATGGACAGGGCACAGATACGCAGTATTTT	TRBV4-1	TRBJ2-3	TRBD1	few
CASSYGPTVSGYTF	TGTGCCAGCAGTTACGGCCCGACAGTTTCTGGCTACACCTTC	TRBV6-5	TRBJ1-2	NA	NA
CASSPRGREQPQHF	TGTGCCAGCAGCCCGCGGGGTAGAGAACAGCCCCAGCATTTT	TRBV7-9	TRBJ1-5	NA	few
CASISGGKLFF	TGTGCCAGTATCTCCGGCGGAAAACTGTTTTTT	TRBV19	TRBJ1-4	NA	NA
CASSRRQGLREQYF	TGTGCCAGCAGCCGAAGACAGGGGTTACGTGAGCAGTACTTC	TRBV11-3	TRBJ2-7	TRBD1	NA
CSVRQGARVGETQYF	TGCAGCGTTCGACAGGGGGCGCGGGTAGGTGAGACCCAGTACTTC	TRBV29-1	TRBJ2-5	TRBD1	NA
CASTIGTGISEAFF	TGTGCCAGCACCATAGGGACAGGGATTTCTGAAGCTTTCTTT	TRBV2	TRBJ1-1	TRBD1	NA
CASSQEANANEKLFF	TGCGCCAGCAGCCAAGAGGCAAATGCTAATGAAAAACTGTTTTTT	TRBV4-3	TRBJ1-4	NA	NA
CASSPNRGLSGETQYF	TGTGCCAGCAGCCCGAACAGGGGGCTTTCGGGTGAGACCCAGTACTTC	TRBV7-9	TRBJ2-5	TRBD1	few
CASSLSVGQETQYF	TGTGCCAGCAGCTTAAGCGTGGGCCAAGAGACCCAGTACTTC	TRBV7-9	TRBJ2-5	NA	NA